This T cell receptor (beta chain) derives from a study of blood T cell repertoires in COVID-19 (dated by TCRdb to the early 2020s). For the study in its entirety: Samples from collaborators originated in the United States, Italy and Spain and spanned both the acute and convalescent phases of COVID-19. Samples were obtained from the ongoing ImmuneRACE study (first 160 participants) and from about 1,300 subjects provided by 6 global collaborators. A de-identified subject ID, COVID-19 status, age in years and sex were almost always included in the sample metadata. Where available, HLA class I and class II types were obtained from metadata supplied by the sample provider rather than from assay-based typing. The prospective study material was composed of cDNA or gDNA derived from T cells, B-cell-depleted T cells, or PBMCs. The repertoires were released in a freely available public database meant as a resource for research on the immune response to SARS-CoV-2. Deeply sampled blood TCRbeta repertoires from subjects exposed to, actively infected with, or recovered from COVID-19 were included in the dataset. Study-level results and caveats: The quantity of clinical and demographic metadata differed by source and by participant and was supplied without curation.

Including the terminal cysteine and phenylalanine, the CDR3 comprises 15 residues. Solely the CDR3 DNA is kept, with 45 bases framed from the first base. The germline V gene encodes CDR1 MNHEY and CDR2 SVGAGI. V is reduced by 5 bases and J by 0 bases, leaving a spacing of 12 bases between them. Worth noting for this clone: It has no known antigen specificity. Base qualities are not provided; no much larger clone lies one nucleotide away.

Each collaborating institution followed its own protocols to collect whole blood in K2EDTA tubes. For TCRbeta analysis, collaborator samples were shipped as frozen whole blood, as isolated PBMCs, or as DNA extracted from either sample type. The immunoSEQ Assay, a bias-controlled multiplex PCR, was used to amplify TCRbeta CDR3 regions from genomic DNA. In the paper's pipeline: The number of nucleated cells in each sample was estimated by amplification of reference gene primers within the assay. Sequence reads were collapsed and filtered to measure the absolute abundance of every unique TCRbeta CDR3 rearrangement. For each sample, productive Simpson clonality was calculated as the square root of Simpson's diversity index across productive rearrangements. In TCRdb, the immuneACCESS table is reduced to in-frame sequences with V and J assigned. These tables do not hold every clone; where another copy was compared, an unresolved V gene accounts for under half, and the others remain unexplained. V, J and clone size are those of that table, while D and trimming were read from the DNA. This sample lists around 140,000 clones; roughly 83% were detected once. The leading ten clones occupy more than 1.4% of the sample.

The TCR was taken from a man aged 55 to 70 with acute or convalescent COVID-19. The rearranged segments are TRBV6-5 and TRBJ2-3; the D segment could be TRBD2, given 5 matching bases. What was sequenced was peripheral blood. The DNA sequence follows: TGTGCCAGCAGTAAGGAGGTTTCTAGCACAGATACGCAGTATTTT. Translation gives CASSKEVSSTDTQYF.